This passage covers 24 T cell receptor beta chains from one sample sequenced in a study of cytomegalovirus exposure and HLA in healthy donors. Use of 60 Vbeta and 13 Jbeta primers characterized the PCR. Produced via immunoSEQ multiplex PCR; TCRdb's table is partial and in-frame only. The sample has about 130,000 clones; 75% to 90% are singletons. Sequencing input: PBMCs. The origin of the receptors is a man aged 40-55 years in good health and CMV-seronegative.

The chain combines TRBV18 with TRBJ2-7, with TRBD1 as a possible D gene (6 bases). The V and J ends lost 3 bases and 1 base respectively, with 13 bases between them. This CDR3 spans 15 amino acids. The germline V gene encodes CDR1 KGHSH and CDR2 LQKENI. The CDR3 spells CASSPQNRESYEQYF. CDR3 DNA: TGTGCCAGCTCACCCCAGAACAGGGAATCCTACGAGCAGTACTTC.

This clone has a handful of counts. The chain couples TRBV10-3 to TRBJ2-7; D perhaps matches TRBD1 (5 bases). Germline-derived CDR1 and CDR2 are ENHRY and SYGVKD. This CDR3 comprises 14 residues. Trimming pared 3 bases from V and 4 bases from J, leaving 13 bases between. CDR3 residues: CAISDRGQGYEQYF. CDR3 bases: TGTGCCATCAGTGATCGTGGCCAGGGTTACGAGCAGTACTTC.

This clone was counted only a few times. This chain uses TRBV30 with TRBJ1-5; D perhaps matches TRBD1 (6 bases). With 1 base removed from V and 6 bases from J, the gap between germline ends came to 13 bases. The CDR3 contains 14 residues. In germline, CDR1 is GTSNPN, CDR2 SVGIG (reference sequence). The CDR3 reads CAWSEVRGVQPQHF. The CDR3 nucleotides are TGTGCCTGGAGTGAGGTCAGGGGTGTTCAGCCCCAGCATTTT. The variable domain in full, completed from reference TRBV30 and TRBJ1-5, reads SQTIHQWPATLVQPVGSPLSLECTVEGTSNPNLYWYRQAAGRGLQLLFYSVGIGQISSEVPQNLSASRPQDRQFILSSKKLLLSDSGFYLCAWSEVRGVQPQHFGDGTRLSIL.

The genes are TRBV18 and TRBJ1-4; TRBD1 matches at 7 bases. The CDR3 covers 15 residues. Germline CDR1 and CDR2: KGHSH and LQKENI. After removal of 6 bases from V and 1 base from J, the junction contained 5 bases not matched to a gene. The CDR3 spells CASSVRQGTNEKLFF. The CDR3, as DNA: TGTGCCAGCTCGGTCCGACAGGGAACTAATGAAAAACTGTTTTTT.

The rearrangement joins TRBV28 to TRBJ2-7; tentative D call: TRBD1 (5 bases). V lost 2 bases, J lost 7 bases, and 15 bases lay in between. The CDR3 runs 14 residues. Germline V CDR1 and CDR2: MDHEN, SYDVKM. CDR3 DNA: TGTGCCAGCAGTTTACCGGTGCTTCAGGGTGAGCAGTACTTC. This translates into CASSLPVLQGEQYF.

This chain links TRBV19 with TRBJ2-7; 12 bases are a match to TRBD2. In germline, CDR1 is LNHDA, CDR2 SQIVND (reference sequence). The V segment lost 5 bases and the J segment 6 bases; nucleotides outside the gene matches: 8. This CDR3 spans 15 amino acids. The CDR3 reads CASSARLAGDGEQYF. The CDR3 DNA is TGTGCCAGTAGTGCCCGACTAGCGGGAGATGGCGAGCAGTACTTC.

This chain connects TRBV2 to TRBJ2-7, with TRBD1 matching 7 bases. Germline CDR1 is SNHLY and CDR2 is FYNNEI. This CDR3 region has 14 residues. V shed 4 bases and J 5 bases; nucleotides not matched to a gene: 8. CDR3 protein: CASSVTGDKDEQYF. In DNA, the CDR3 is TGTGCCAGCAGTGTCACAGGGGATAAGGACGAGCAGTACTTC.

V usage is TRBV27 and J usage is TRBJ2-7, with 10 bases aligning to TRBD1. V shed 2 bases and J 3 bases; nucleotides not matched to a gene: 4. Germline CDR1 is MNHEY and CDR2 is SMNVEV (reference sequence). The CDR3 is 15 amino acids. Written as DNA, the CDR3 is TGTGCCAGCAGTTTAGCCGGGACAGGGGTCTACGAGCAGTACTTC. Its protein is CASSLAGTGVYEQYF.

The J gene is TRBJ2-5, the V gene TRBV7-9; TRBD1 agrees at 7 bases. The CDR3 loop spans 15 amino acids. Germline V lookup: CDR1 SEHNR, CDR2 FQNEAQ (reference sequence). V was pared by 4 bases and J by 5 bases, with 10 bases of the junction left unmatched. The CDR3 nucleotides read TGTGCCAGCAGCTCAGCGACAGGGTTTGGGGAGACCCAGTACTTC. This sequence encodes CASSSATGFGETQYF.

This sequence joins TRBV30 and TRBJ2-7; 7 bases align to TRBD1. Germline V gene data show CDR1 as GTSNPN and CDR2 as SVGIG (reference sequence). The CDR3 covers 13 residues. Unmatched junction bases numbered 10, after V lost 4 bases and J lost 7 bases. The chain's CDR3 is CAWTRTGQGEQYF. The DNA of the CDR3 is TGTGCCTGGACCCGGACAGGTCAGGGGGAGCAGTACTTC.

J is TRBJ2-5 and V is TRBV25-1, with TRBD1 matching 7 bases. The J call may not be correct, given that the DNA end is closer to TRBJ2-7. The CDR3 consists of 14 residues. Germline CDR1 and CDR2: MGHDK and SYGVNS. The CDR3 protein is CASSETGITYEQYF. The CDR3 DNA reads TGTGCCAGCAGTGAGACAGGGATTACTTACGAGCAGTACTTC.

V usage is TRBV28 and J usage is TRBJ2-7; D might be TRBD1 (5 bases). In germline, CDR1 is MDHEN, CDR2 SYDVKM. The V end was cut by 4 bases, the J end by 0 bases, with 16 bases between. CDR3 length: 16 amino acids. The CDR3 DNA reads TGTGCCAGCAGTTCCCCCGGCTGGACACACTCCTACGAGCAGTACTTC. This codes for CASSSPGWTHSYEQYF.

This chain joins TRBV2 and TRBJ2-3; TRBD1 might be the D (6 bases). This CDR3 contains 15 residues. The germline CDR1 and CDR2 sequences are SNHLY and FYNNEI. V dropped 10 bases and J dropped 8 bases, with 25 bases sitting between them. The DNA for the CDR3 is TGTGCCACCATGGGTAGGCTACAGGGAGTAGGTACGCAGTATTTT. Translating gives CATMGRLQGVGTQYF.

The chain employs TRBV7-8 and TRBJ2-3, with TRBD2 matching 9 bases. Trimming cost V 4 bases and J 6 bases; bases outside gene matches: 14. The CDR3 loop spans 17 amino acids. The V gene's germline CDR1 is SGHVS and CDR2 FQNEAQ. The CDR3: CASSSLRLAEGEDTQYF. CDR3 DNA: TGTGCCAGCAGCTCGCTCAGACTAGCGGAGGGTGAGGATACGCAGTATTTT.

The chain is built from TRBV2 and TRBJ2-7; D unresolved. V lost 6 bases to trimming and J lost 1 base, with 13 bases between them. Germline V gene data show CDR1 as SNHLY and CDR2 as FYNNEI. CDR3 length: 14 amino acids. CDR3 sequence (DNA): TGTGCCAGCAGGCCCACCGCACAGTCCTACGAGCAGTACTTC. This codes for CASRPTAQSYEQYF.

This clone appeared a few times. The chain links TRBV2 to TRBJ1-1; 7 bases map to TRBD1. The germline V gene encodes CDR1 SNHLY and CDR2 FYNNEI. J lost 5 bases, V lost 9 bases, and 12 bases had no gene match. The CDR3 length is 14 residues. CDR3 nucleotides: TGTGCCAGTAGAGACAGGGCAGGGAGAACTGAAGCTTTCTTT. Encoded protein: CASRDRAGRTEAFF.

This clone was counted a single time. J is TRBJ2-1 and V is TRBV13, with 8 nucleotides matching TRBD2. The CDR3 consists of 14 residues. J was trimmed by 7 bases and V by 8 bases; bases with no gene match: 10. Germline V gene lookup returns CDR1 PRHDT and CDR2 FYEKMQ (reference sequence). DNA for the CDR3: TGTGCCAGCGCCGGGACTAGAGGGCGAAATGAGCAGTTCTTC. Translated, it gives CASAGTRGRNEQFF.

The chain links TRBV6-5 to TRBJ2-5, with 7 bases aligning to TRBD1. The end of the DNA is better explained by TRBJ2-7, so the J call may be wrong. Looked up from germline, CDR1 is MNHEY and CDR2 is SVGAGI. The CDR3 is made up of 14 amino acids. CDR3 residues: CASKRDRFLYEQYF. CDR3 coding DNA: TGTGCCAGCAAGAGGGACAGATTTCTCTACGAGCAGTACTTC.

The V call is TRBV6-6, the J call TRBJ2-1; the match to TRBD1 covers 7 bases. The CDR3 is made up of 14 amino acids. CDR1 is MNHNY, CDR2 SVGAGI, per germline (reference sequence). Losses at the gene ends were 1 base for V and 8 bases for J; bases not matched to a gene: 5. CDR3 residues: CASSYWEGGDEQFF. The CDR3 DNA sequence: TGTGCCAGCAGTTACTGGGAAGGGGGCGATGAGCAGTTCTTC.

This clone was found once. The J gene is TRBJ2-3, the V gene TRBV10-3, with TRBD1 matching over 7 bases. This CDR3 has 15 amino acids. Unmatched junction bases numbered 5, after V lost 3 bases and J lost 2 bases. Germline loops: CDR1 ENHRY, CDR2 SYGVKD. The CDR3 DNA is TGTGCCATCAGTGAACCGGGACAGCTCACAGATACGCAGTATTTT. Translating it yields CAISEPGQLTDTQYF.

The rearrangement uses TRBV9 and TRBJ2-7; D possibly corresponds to TRBD1 (6 bases). Between the trimmed V and J ends, which lost 2 bases and 3 bases, there was a span of 15 bases. Per the germline V gene, CDR1 is SGDLS and CDR2 is YYNGEE. The CDR3 is made up of 15 amino acids. The CDR3 sequence: CASSVADSSSYEQYF. The CDR3 nucleotides are TGTGCCAGCAGCGTCGCGGACAGTAGCAGCTACGAGCAGTACTTC.

The chain has TRBV2 and TRBJ1-2, with 8 bases matching TRBD1. J lost 6 bases, V lost 4 bases, and 10 bases had no gene match. The length of the CDR3 is 15 residues. CDR1 is SNHLY and CDR2 is FYNNEI in the germline V gene. The CDR3 region is CASSAGQAPRDGYTF. CDR3 coding DNA: TGTGCCAGCAGTGCGGGACAGGCCCCACGTGATGGCTACACCTTC.

This clone was detected once. The chain is built from TRBV30 and TRBJ1-2, with 7 positions matching TRBD1. The V gene's germline CDR1 is GTSNPN and CDR2 SVGIG (reference sequence). The CDR3 covers 15 residues. The trim removed 3 bases at V and 2 bases at J, leaving 9 bases unmatched. The CDR3, as DNA: TGTGCCTGGAGGACAGGGTGGCTGCGAAACTATGGCTACACCTTC. The encoded protein is CAWRTGWLRNYGYTF. Based on the CDR3 plus reference TRBV30 and TRBJ1-2, the full variable domain is SQTIHQWPATLVQPVGSPLSLECTVEGTSNPNLYWYRQAAGRGLQLLFYSVGIGQISSEVPQNLSASRPQDRQFILSSKKLLLSDSGFYLCAWRTGWLRNYGYTFGSGTRLTVV.

V is TRBV28 and J is TRBJ1-1; D not resolved. Germline-derived CDR1 and CDR2 are MDHEN and SYDVKM. The CDR3 has 13 residues. Trimming left V 3 bases short and J 1 base short, with 6 bases between. The CDR3 nucleotides are TGTGCCAGCAGTTTCGCCAGGAACACTGAAGCTTTCTTT. This translates into CASSFARNTEAFF. Filled out from reference TRBV28 and TRBJ1-1, the complete variable domain reads DVKVTQSSRYLVKRTGEKVFLECVQDMDHENMFWYRQDPGLGLRLIYFSYDVKMKEKGDIPEGYSVSREKKERFSLILESASTNQTSMYLCASSFARNTEAFFGQGTRLTVV.